Listed below are T cell receptor beta chains from one sample, sequenced in a study of radiotherapy plus CTLA-4 blockade in lung cancer. Sequenced by immunoSEQ multiplex PCR; TCRdb stores in-frame clones only, minus some. This table holds some 96,000 clones, 70% to 90% found once. The starting material was peripheral blood, obtained from a patient treated with radiotherapy plus ipilimumab. Every receptor here comes from a human donor with non-small cell lung cancer that progressed on radiotherapy plus ipilimumab. Each CDR3 is given with its conserved first and last residue. The D gene is left open where the match is weak. Part of the rows lack a size; the others show once, few, many or a class for expanded clones.

CDR3 DNA,CDR3 protein,clone size,V gene,D gene,J gene
TGTGCTAGCAGCTTACTAGGGGGTGACACAGATACGCAGTATTTT,CASSLLGGDTDTQYF,.,TRBV7-7,.,TRBJ2-3
TGTGCCAGCAGTTTATGGGCTAGCGGGAGCTACGAGCAGTACTTC,CASSLWASGSYEQYF,.,TRBV27,TRBD2,TRBJ2-7
TGCGCCAGCAGCAGACAGGGGGCGCTTGGCACAGATACGCAGTATTTT,CASSRQGALGTDTQYF,.,TRBV5-1,TRBD1,TRBJ2-3
TGTGCCAGCAGCCCACGGGTAGTGGGGAGCGAGCAGTACTTC,CASSPRVVGSEQYF,.,TRBV11-2,.,TRBJ2-7
TGTGCCAGCACTCTAGAATACAATGAGCAGTTCTTC,CASTLEYNEQFF,.,TRBV27,.,TRBJ2-1
TGTGCCAGCAGCCATATAACGACTCACAATGAGCAGTTCTTC,CASSHITTHNEQFF,.,TRBV5-6,.,TRBJ2-1
TGTGCCACTCCTCCCGGGGCAGGGGGCGTGGAGACCCAGTACTTC,CATPPGAGGVETQYF,.,TRBV27,TRBD1,TRBJ2-5
TGTGCCAGCAGCTTAGTGTCTAGTAATCTTCCAGATACGCAGTATTTT,CASSLVSSNLPDTQYF,.,TRBV13,.,TRBJ2-3
TGCGCCAGCAGAACCAGCGGGAGCAACGAGCAGTGCTTC,CASRTSGSNEQCF,.,TRBV10-2,TRBD2,TRBJ2-7
TGTGCCAGCAGTACCTGGGGGGAATACAATGAGCAGTTCTTC,CASSTWGEYNEQFF,once,TRBV27,.,TRBJ2-1
TGTGCCAGCAGCTTGGGGACTGGTTATGGCTACACCTTC,CASSLGTGYGYTF,.,TRBV5-6,.,TRBJ1-2
TGTGCCAGCAGTCACGAGATTGGGGGAGCTTTCTTT,CASSHEIGGAFF,.,TRBV6-5,.,TRBJ1-1
TGTGCCAGCAGTGAATTGCAGGGCAGGTTGGGTGGAAACACCATATATTTT,CASSELQGRLGGNTIYF,.,TRBV6-1,.,TRBJ1-3
TGTGCCAGCAGTCTCCGACTTGAGTCAGATACGCAGTATTTT,CASSLRLESDTQYF,.,TRBV6-1,.,TRBJ2-3
TGTGCCACCAGCAGAGGTGTCTCCGGGACTAGCGGGAGCTCCTACGAGCAGTACTTC,CATSRGVSGTSGSSYEQYF,.,TRBV15,TRBD2,TRBJ2-7
TGTGCCAGCAGCACCACTCCCCAAACGGGCTACAATGAGCAGTTCTTC,CASSTTPQTGYNEQFF,.,TRBV9,.,TRBJ2-1
TGTGCCAGCAGCACCAGCGGGAGATCCCAAGAGACCCAGTACTTC,CASSTSGRSQETQYF,.,TRBV9,TRBD2,TRBJ2-5
TGTGCCAGCAGCTTGACCTCCGGGACAGGGATTTCTGGAAACACCATATATTTT,CASSLTSGTGISGNTIYF,.,TRBV5-6,TRBD1,TRBJ1-3
TGCGCCAGCAGTTGGATGTTCAGGGACACTGAAGCTTTCTTT,CASSWMFRDTEAFF,.,TRBV5-1,.,TRBJ1-1
TGTGCCAGCAGCTCCTCCCCAAAGGAGAAGAACACTGAAGCTTTCTTT,CASSSSPKEKNTEAFF,.,TRBV7-9,.,TRBJ1-1
TGTGCCAGCAGTGAAAACGGGAGGAAGGCCGGGGAGCTGTTTTTT,CASSENGRKAGELFF,.,TRBV2,TRBD2,TRBJ2-2
TGTGCCAGCAGTAGGGGGGGATACGGTGAAGCTTTCTTT,CASSRGGYGEAFF,.,TRBV25-1,.,TRBJ1-1
TGCGCCAGCAGCTTGGCCGGAGCGGCCTCCACGCGCACAGATACGCAGTATTTT,CASSLAGAASTRTDTQYF,.,TRBV5-1,.,TRBJ2-3
TGTGCCAGCAGTACAGCGGGAGGGATACACAATGAGCAGTTCTTC,CASSTAGGIHNEQFF,.,TRBV2,TRBD2,TRBJ2-1
TGTGCTAGCAGCAGAACTAGCGGGAGGGATTCCAATGAGCAGTTCTTC,CASSRTSGRDSNEQFF,.,TRBV7-7,TRBD2,TRBJ2-1
TGTGCCAGCAGCGTAGGCCCGGGCAACGAGCAGTACTTC,CASSVGPGNEQYF,.,TRBV9,.,TRBJ2-7
TGTGCCAGCTCACGGGGGGACGGGGACGAGCAGTACTTC,CASSRGDGDEQYF,.,TRBV18,.,TRBJ2-7
TGCAGCGCGAGGGGGGCTAGCGGGAACTTAAACACCGGGGAGCTGTTTTTT,CSARGASGNLNTGELFF,.,TRBV29-1,TRBD2,TRBJ2-2
TGTGCCAGTAGTATCGGACTTTCCGGGGAGCTGTTTTTT,CASSIGLSGELFF,.,TRBV19,.,TRBJ2-2
TGTGCCAGCAGCCCCTCGGGGGGCAATCAGCCCCAGCATTTT,CASSPSGGNQPQHF,medium-sized,TRBV7-2,.,TRBJ1-5
TGTGCCAGTAGTATACCGGGGGCAGCGAACACTGAAGCTTTCTTT,CASSIPGAANTEAFF,.,TRBV19,.,TRBJ1-1
TGCGCCAGCAGCTTCAGGGAACCGTACCAAGAGACCCAGTACTTC,CASSFREPYQETQYF,few,TRBV5-1,.,TRBJ2-5
TGTGCCAGCAGCTTAGAATGGGGGCCAGGCTATGGCTACACCTTC,CASSLEWGPGYGYTF,.,TRBV7-2,.,TRBJ1-2
TGCGCCAGCAGCCCATCGGGGGTCTATGGCTACACCTTC,CASSPSGVYGYTF,.,TRBV5-1,.,TRBJ1-2
TGTGCCAGCAGTTTCGACCGTGACTATGGCTACACCTTC,CASSFDRDYGYTF,few,TRBV28,.,TRBJ1-2
TGTGCCTGGAGTGCGGGACAGGGTGGTCAGCCCCAGCATTTT,CAWSAGQGGQPQHF,once,TRBV30,TRBD1,TRBJ1-5
TGTGCCAGCAGCCCCTACTGGGACAGGGTAACCAATGAGCAGTTCTTC,CASSPYWDRVTNEQFF,.,TRBV14,TRBD1,TRBJ2-1
TGTGCCAGCAGCTTGATGAGACTAGCGGGAGATCGAACCGGGGAGCTGTTTTTT,CASSLMRLAGDRTGELFF,.,TRBV5-6,TRBD2,TRBJ2-2
TGTGCCAGCTCCCTCTTCGGGGGGAGGGAACACGAGCAGTACTTC,CASSLFGGREHEQYF,.,TRBV18,TRBD2,TRBJ2-7
TGTGCCAGCAGCTTGGTGCTAACTAGCGGGAGGGGAATCCAAGAGACCCAGTACTTC,CASSLVLTSGRGIQETQYF,few,TRBV5-8,TRBD2,TRBJ2-5
TGTGCCAGCAGCATAGGCTTTCGGACAAAAGCAGATACGCAGTATTTT,CASSIGFRTKADTQYF,.,TRBV5-4,.,TRBJ2-3
TGTGCCAGCCAACGAGGGGCGGGGGAGCAGTACTTC,CASQRGAGEQYF,.,TRBV6-6,.,TRBJ2-7
TGTGCCAGCTCACCACGAGGGTTCGGGGCTAATGAAAAACTGTTTTTT,CASSPRGFGANEKLFF,few,TRBV18,.,TRBJ1-4
TGCGCCAGCAGCTTGAGTAGCTCCGGTTCTGGAAACACCATATATTTT,CASSLSSSGSGNTIYF,.,TRBV5-1,.,TRBJ1-3
TGTGCCACCATACAGGGGGCGAGTGGCACCGGGGAGCTGTTTTTT,CATIQGASGTGELFF,.,TRBV18,TRBD1,TRBJ2-2
TGTGCCAGCAGCATTCGGAAAGGTTCGGGACAGGGGGTCGACGAGCAGTACTTC,CASSIRKGSGQGVDEQYF,once,TRBV11-3,TRBD1,TRBJ2-7
TGTGCCAGCAGCGTAGGTTGGGGGATACCCACTGAAGCTTTCTTT,CASSVGWGIPTEAFF,.,TRBV9,.,TRBJ1-1
TGTGCCAGCAGCGCTTCAATGGAGACTGAAGCTTTCTTT,CASSASMETEAFF,once,TRBV9,.,TRBJ1-1
TGTGCCAGCCGACAGACTAGCGGACTACCGAACAATGAGCAGTTCTTC,CASRQTSGLPNNEQFF,.,TRBV7-8,TRBD2,TRBJ2-1
TGTGCCGTAGTTGCTACTAGGAACAATGAGCAGTTCTTC,CAVVATRNNEQFF,few,TRBV6-5,.,TRBJ2-1
TGCGCCAGCAGCTTGGCCGATAATACGCAGTATTTT,CASSLADNTQYF,.,TRBV5-1,.,TRBJ2-3
TGTGCCAGCGTGGGCAGGGATCGCACTGAAGCTTTCTTT,CASVGRDRTEAFF,.,TRBV6-5,.,TRBJ1-1
TGTGCCAGCAGGCAAGCAAACTATGGCTACACCTTC,CASRQANYGYTF,.,TRBV6-5,.,TRBJ1-2
TGCGCCAGCAGCCAACATCCTGGACAGCAGAACAATGAGCAGTTCTTC,CASSQHPGQQNNEQFF,.,TRBV5-1,.,TRBJ2-1
TGCGCCAGCAGCCTTAATACCTTGAACACTGAAGCTTTCTTT,CASSLNTLNTEAFF,.,TRBV5-1,.,TRBJ1-1